Shown below are 13 T cell receptor beta chains from a single sample sequenced in a study of cytomegalovirus exposure and HLA in healthy donors. This PCR relied on a set of 60 Vbeta primers and 13 Jbeta primers. The assay was immunoSEQ multiplex PCR, and TCRdb's table has in-frame clones only and misses some. Of about 130,000 clones listed, roughly 79% are singletons. Input material: PBMCs. Receptors were obtained from a woman in her forties or fifties in good health and CMV-seronegative.

This clone was recorded a few times. The V call is TRBV29-1, the J call TRBJ2-1; D gene unclear. Germline loops: CDR1 SQVTM, CDR2 ANQGSEA. CDR3 length: 14 amino acids. Trimming left V 4 bases short and J 6 bases short, with 16 bases between. The CDR3 is CSVGVTGLGNEQFF. CDR3 DNA sequence: TGCAGCGTTGGTGTTACCGGTCTCGGCAATGAGCAGTTCTTC.

The V gene is TRBV6-5, the J gene TRBJ2-3, with TRBD2 identical over 7 bases. The CDR3 totals 16 residues. V trimming: 2 bases; J trimming: 0 bases; junction bases outside the gene matches: 5. CDR1 is MNHEY, CDR2 SVGAGI, per germline. CDR3 nucleotide sequence: TGTGCCAGCAGTTACCCAAGCGGGACTAGCACAGATACGCAGTATTTT. It is translated as CASSYPSGTSTDTQYF.

On this clone itself: The junction differs from germline at one of its ends, possibly a read error. V is TRBV7-7 and J is TRBJ2-6; 12 bases align to TRBD1. This CDR3 is built from 19 residues. Germline CDR1 reads SSHAT; CDR2 reads FNYEAQ (reference sequence). The CDR3 sequence: CASSFGTGGTLSGANVLTF. Here the CDR3 DNA reads TGTGCTAGCAGCTTCGGGACAGGGGGCACTCTCTCTGGGGCCAACGTCCTGACTTTC.

The chain couples TRBV7-2 to TRBJ2-1; tentative D call: TRBD2 (5 bases). CDR1 SGHTA and CDR2 FQGNSA come from the germline V gene. Trimming removed 0 bases at V and 10 bases at J, with 16 bases between. The CDR3 has 15 residues. The DNA of the CDR3 is TGTGCCAGCAGCTTAGCGGGAGTGCAACACCACGAGCAGTTCTTC. This sequence encodes CASSLAGVQHHEQFF.

The V gene is TRBV7-9, the J gene TRBJ1-1, with 7 positions matching TRBD1. Germline V gene lookup returns CDR1 SEHNR and CDR2 FQNEAQ (reference sequence). The CDR3 totals 15 residues. Germline trimming cut 0 bases from V and 1 base from J; bases unmatched to any gene: 2. The CDR3 region has the DNA TGTGCCAGCAGCTTAGCTGAGGGGGCGAACACTGAAGCTTTCTTT. This translates into CASSLAEGANTEAFF.

The J gene is TRBJ2-7, the V gene TRBV18, with a tentative D call TRBD2 (6 bases). Trimming removed 2 bases at V and 9 bases at J, with 14 bases between. The CDR3 runs to 13 residues. In germline, CDR1 is KGHSH, CDR2 LQKENI. The CDR3 is CASSPIGGLVQYV. The CDR3 nucleotides are TGTGCCAGCTCACCAATTGGGGGGTTAGTGCAGTACGTC.

This clone has a handful of counts. V gene TRBV6-4 combines with J gene TRBJ1-4; the match to TRBD1 covers 9 bases. Germline lookup yields CDR1 MRHNA and CDR2 SNTAGT. The CDR3 is 15 residues long. V dropped 4 bases and J dropped 2; count of bases not matched to a gene: 2. The CDR3 bases are TGTGCCAGCAGTGCCGGACAGGGGACTAATGAAAAACTGTTTTTT. Encoded protein: CASSAGQGTNEKLFF.

The chain links TRBV27 to TRBJ2-1; 11 bases map to TRBD1. Per the germline V gene, CDR1 is MNHEY and CDR2 is SMNVEV (reference sequence). After removal of 3 bases from V and 7 bases from J, the junction contained 5 bases not matched to a gene. The CDR3 is made up of 15 amino acids. The CDR3 sequence: CASSLDRGRMNEQFF. CDR3 sequence (DNA): TGTGCCAGCAGTTTGGACAGGGGGCGTATGAATGAGCAGTTCTTC.

This chain connects TRBV28 to TRBJ2-2, with 12 nucleotides matching TRBD2. Germline CDR1 and CDR2: MDHEN and SYDVKM. CDR3 size: 15 residues. V shed 5 bases and J 8 bases; nucleotides not matched to a gene: 6. The CDR3 DNA reads as TGTGCCAGCAGTATACCGACTAGCGGGGGTGGGGAGCTGTTTTTT. This translates into CASSIPTSGGGELFF.

Only one count was recorded for this clone. In DNA, the CDR3 is TGTGCCAGCAGCTTAAACCAGCGGGGGAGCACAGATACGCAGTATTTT. Translated: CASSLNQRGSTDTQYF. The chain has TRBV7-3 and TRBJ2-3; TRBD2 matches 8 bases. With V trimmed by 1 base and J by 0 bases, 3 bases remained unmatched. CDR1 and CDR2 from the germline V gene are SGHTA and FQGTGA. There are 16 residues in the CDR3.

This clone was observed a single time. The gene calls are TRBV28 and TRBJ1-1, with 10 bases fitting TRBD1. CDR3 size: 16 residues. V shed 6 bases, J shed 8 bases, and the junction held 15 bases outside the gene matches. CDR1 is MDHEN, CDR2 SYDVKM, per germline. The CDR3 nucleotides are TGTGCCAGCAGGACAGGGGGCGCACGAACTACCCAAGAAGCTTTCTTT. Protein: CASRTGGARTTQEAFF. Complete variable domain (other parts from reference TRBV28 and TRBJ1-1): DVKVTQSSRYLVKRTGEKVFLECVQDMDHENMFWYRQDPGLGLRLIYFSYDVKMKEKGDIPEGYSVSREKKERFSLILESASTNQTSMYLCASRTGGARTTQEAFFGQGTRLTVV.

CDR3 sequence (DNA): TGCGCCAGCAGGCCCCTAGCGACACCGAACACCGGGGAGCTGTTTTTT. This gives the protein CASRPLATPNTGELFF. The chain links TRBV10-2 to TRBJ2-2, with TRBD2 as a possible D gene (6 bases). The CDR3 consists of 16 residues. The V gene lost 6 bases and the J gene lost 0 bases, with 14 bases spanning the gap. In germline, CDR1 is WSHSY, CDR2 SAAADI.

The chain uses TRBV7-2 and TRBJ2-1, with 10 nucleotides matching TRBD2. The germline V gene encodes CDR1 SGHTA and CDR2 FQGNSA. V dropped 7 bases and J dropped 3; count of bases not matched to a gene: 6. The CDR3 is 15 residues long. The CDR3 region has the DNA TGTGCCAGCACCACCGGGACTAGCGTCTACAATGAGCAGTTCTTC. Translating gives CASTTGTSVYNEQFF.